The sequence of this T cell receptor (beta chain) was determined in a study of molecular identifiers for immune sequencing clone quantification. Study-level results: Clonotypes surpassing 20 RNA copies contained over 98% of effector molecules, versus under 1% in naive cells.

This clonotype has just a few counts. Its antigen remains unidentified. Construction of naive CD8 libraries employed about 19,000 to 1,000,000 sorted cells together with 10%, 30% or 50% RNA. Sorted naive CD8 T cells were those defined as CD8+CD4-CCR7+CD45RA+. Bulk TCR libraries used previously described methods and listed TCR primers. TCRdb recomputed calls from the PCR reads with MiXCR, one row per CDR3 protein. In the table there are hundreds of thousands of distinct CDR3 sequences, over 20% of which are singletons. The V and J ends lost 1 base and 7 bases respectively, with 11 bases between them. Germline CDR1 is ENHRY and CDR2 is SYGVKD. The CDR3 is 13 amino acids.

The TCR sequence derives from a human donor in good health. Some libraries in this study had Jurkat cell RNA spiked in. Sequencing was carried out using naive CD8+ T cells from blood, with Jurkat cell RNA spiked in. Subset denoted: FACS-sorted CD8+CD4-CCR7+CD45RA+ naive T cells. This sequence joins TRBV10-3 and TRBJ2-7, with a possible D match to TRBD2 (6 bases). The CDR3 region has the DNA TGTGCCATCAGTGAGTGGGACTCGGGGGAGCAGTACTTC. It specifies CAISEWDSGEQYF.